This passage covers 15 T cell receptor beta chains from one sample sequenced in a study of identical twins. MiXCR was run by TCRdb on the 5' RACE reads, yielding one entry per CDR3 protein. The sample lists about 720,000 distinct CDR3 sequences, about 20% seen once, with around 13% in the top ten. In addition, the sample was reused for a study of T cells expressing NK-cell markers.

The sequenced material came from PBMCs. The origin of the receptors is a woman aged 18-29 years in good health.

This clonotype was detected only once. This sequence joins TRBV6-1 and TRBJ1-1, with D possibly matching TRBD1 (6 bases). The CDR3 has 13 amino acids. Germline V lookup: CDR1 MNHNS, CDR2 SASEGT. The V gene lost 5 bases and the J gene lost 6 bases, with 13 bases spanning the gap. The CDR3 loop reads CASSLTGGPEAFF. The DNA for the CDR3 is TGTGCCAGCAGTCTAACGGGGGGGCCTGAAGCTTTCTTT.

The sample holds a few counts of this clonotype. V gene TRBV20-1 combines with J gene TRBJ2-7, with D possibly being TRBD2 (6 bases). Deletions cut 2 bases from V and 1 base from J, with 12 bases between. Germline V gene sequence: CDR1 DFQATT, CDR2 SNEGSKA (reference sequence). The CDR3 sequence is 14 residues long. CDR3 sequence: CSARPSVWSYEQYF. CDR3 DNA sequence: TGCAGTGCTAGACCTAGCGTCTGGTCCTACGAGCAGTACTTC.

This chain joins TRBV29-1 and TRBJ1-2; 8 bases are a match to TRBD1. This CDR3 contains 12 residues. Germline V gene lookup returns CDR1 SQVTM and CDR2 ANQGSEA. Germline trimming cut 6 bases from V and 4 bases from J; bases unmatched to any gene: 4. CDR3 bases: TGCAGCGTAGGACAGGGCGTCTATGGCTACACCTTC. Translated: CSVGQGVYGYTF.

On this clonotype: A read error may account for a junction end that differs from germline. The rearrangement joins TRBV5-8 to TRBJ2-7, with D possibly matching TRBD2 (5 bases). Germline assignment: CDR1 SGHTS and CDR2 YDEGEE. The CDR3 is made up of 13 amino acids. This CDR3 reads CASSFGAVGLTPF. Here the CDR3 DNA reads TGTGCCAGCAGCTTTGGAGCGGTTGGACTTACGCCGTTC.

This clonotype was counted only a few times. The rearrangement joins TRBV12-3 or TRBV12-4 to TRBJ2-2; D is unresolved. Trimming took 6 bases from V and 7 from J, leaving 9 bases between them. The length of the CDR3 is 12 residues. The CDR3 loop reads CASRSIGGELFF. The DNA of the CDR3 is TGTGCCAGCAGGTCTATTGGCGGGGAGCTGTTTTTT.

This clonotype was observed once. The rearrangement uses TRBV7-9 and TRBJ2-7; 10 positions agree with TRBD1. V shed 6 bases, J shed 4 bases, and the junction held 9 bases outside the gene matches. Germline CDR1 reads SEHNR; CDR2 reads FQNEAQ (reference sequence). There are 15 residues in the CDR3. The CDR3 sequence is CASSYGQGVGYEQYF. CDR3 sequence (DNA): TGTGCCAGCAGTTACGGACAGGGGGTCGGATACGAGCAGTACTTC.

The sample holds a few counts of this clonotype. The chain carries TRBV10-3 and TRBJ2-7; tentatively, D is TRBD1 or TRBD2 (5 bases each). Trimming pared 10 bases from V and 2 bases from J, leaving 15 bases between. The CDR3 loop spans 13 amino acids. Germline V gene sequence: CDR1 ENHRY, CDR2 SYGVKD. Here the CDR3 reads CASLGDPTYEQYF. The CDR3, as DNA: TGTGCCAGCCTCGGGGACCCCACCTACGAGCAGTACTTC.

The chain uses TRBV7-8 and TRBJ2-5; either TRBD1 or TRBD2 may supply D (5 bases each). Germline CDR1 is SGHVS and CDR2 is FQNEAQ. Trimming cost V 4 bases and J 3 bases, with 15 bases left between them. The CDR3 has 15 amino acids. The CDR3 here is CASSYMGRSEETQYF. The CDR3 coding sequence is TGTGCCAGCAGCTACATGGGGCGTAGCGAAGAGACCCAGTACTTC.

The chain links TRBV6-1 to TRBJ2-5; possibly TRBD2 for D (6 bases). This CDR3 has 14 residues. V was trimmed by 6 bases and J by 3 bases, leaving 14 bases between them. The germline V gene encodes CDR1 MNHNS and CDR2 SASEGT. This CDR3 reads CASSGLPIKETQYF. The CDR3 coding sequence is TGTGCCAGCAGCGGACTACCTATCAAAGAGACCCAGTACTTC.

The V gene is TRBV29-1, the J gene TRBJ2-4; 7 positions agree with TRBD1. Per germline, CDR1 SQVTM and CDR2 ANQGSEA. The CDR3 is 15 residues long. Losses at the gene ends were 4 bases for V and 0 bases for J; bases not matched to a gene: 6. CDR3 in amino acids: CSVAPGQIAKNIQYF. CDR3 sequence (DNA): TGCAGCGTTGCACCGGGACAGATAGCCAAAAACATTCAGTACTTC.

This clonotype was seen a handful of times. The CDR3 loop reads CASIGTGEGKLFF. CDR3 sequence (DNA): TGTGCCAGCATCGGGACAGGGGAGGGTAAACTGTTTTTT. The V gene is TRBV12-3 or TRBV12-4, the J gene TRBJ1-4, with 10 bases matching TRBD1. The CDR3 runs to 13 residues. V lost 7 bases to trimming and J lost 11 bases; unmatched junction nucleotides: 7.

The chain uses TRBV27 and TRBJ1-2; D may be TRBD1 (6 bases). The CDR3 loop spans 13 amino acids. Germline CDR1 reads MNHEY; CDR2 reads SMNVEV (reference sequence). V lost 3 bases, J lost 6 bases, and 11 bases lay in between. In nucleotides, the CDR3 is TGTGCCAGCAGTTTCTCAGGGGCGAATGGCTACACCTTC. It specifies CASSFSGANGYTF.

This clonotype occurred a few times. This chain connects TRBV12-3 or TRBV12-4 to TRBJ1-2; D not resolved. The length of the CDR3 is 11 residues. Trimming pared 5 bases from V and 7 bases from J, leaving 8 bases between. CDR3 DNA: TGTGCCAGCAGTGTGGGGTTTGGCTACACCTTC. Its translation: CASSVGFGYTF.

This clonotype occurred a few times. The chain is built from TRBV11-1 and TRBJ1-1; D may be TRBD1 (6 bases). The CDR3 covers 18 residues. Trimming pared 4 bases from V and 6 bases from J, leaving 27 bases between. Germline CDR1 reads SGHAT; CDR2 reads FQDESV (reference sequence). As DNA, the CDR3 is TGTGCCAGCAGCTCACCCTCGGGCGGGACACCACCGTTTCCTGAAGCTTTCTTT. Its protein product is CASSSPSGGTPPFPEAFF.

V and J are TRBV6-2 or TRBV6-3 and TRBJ2-7; D possibly corresponds to TRBD2 (6 bases). The V gene's germline CDR1 is MNHEY and CDR2 SVGEGT. CDR3 length: 15 amino acids. The ends were cut back, 0 bases at V and 3 bases at J, with 12 bases in the middle. The CDR3 region has the DNA TGTGCCAGCAGTTACTCGGGCGGGGCCTTCTACGAGCAGTACTTC. Residues: CASSYSGGAFYEQYF.